These 23 T cell receptor beta chains share one sample of origin, sequenced in a study of T cells in tuberculosis. Generated by immunoSEQ multiplex PCR, the TCRdb table keeps only in-frame clones and is missing some. This sample has about 45,000 clones, with about 95% found just once. The sequenced sample was PBMCs. The receptors shown here come from a donor aged 5-35 years with latent tuberculosis or without tuberculosis infection. Some clones in this sample may be carry-over from other donors' samples.

This chain links TRBV4-1 with TRBJ1-3; D gene ambiguous. Trimming removed 0 bases from V and 1 base from J, with 13 bases in between. This CDR3 spans 17 amino acids. Germline V lookup: CDR1 MGHRA, CDR2 YSYEKL. CDR3 protein: CASSQDGSLGSGNTIYF. The CDR3 DNA reads TGCGCCAGCAGCCAAGACGGGAGCCTGGGATCTGGAAACACCATATATTTT.

The V gene is TRBV5-1, the J gene TRBJ2-1; D perhaps matches TRBD1 (6 bases). The CDR3 extends over 16 amino acids. Germline CDR1 and CDR2: SGHRS and YFSETQ. V shed 4 bases and J shed 4 bases, with 18 bases lying between them. For the CDR3, the DNA is TGCGCCAGCAGCCCAGTTAACAGGGCGCAGTACAATGAGCAGTTCTTC. Residues: CASSPVNRAQYNEQFF. The full variable domain, with the rest looked up from reference TRBV5-1 and TRBJ2-1, is KAGVTQTPRYLIKTRGQQVTLSCSPISGHRSVSWYQQTPGQGLQFLFEYFSETQRNKGNFPGRFSGRQFSNSRSEMNVSTLELGDSALYLCASSPVNRAQYNEQFFGPGTRLTVL.

This chain joins TRBV5-1 and TRBJ2-7; 11 bases fit TRBD2. Germline CDR1 reads SGHRS; CDR2 reads YFSETQ. This CDR3 region has 14 residues. Trimming removed 4 bases from V and 2 bases from J; junction bases left unmatched: 2. This CDR3 reads CASSPGLAAYEQYF. The CDR3 DNA reads as TGCGCCAGCAGCCCGGGACTAGCGGCCTACGAGCAGTACTTC.

This rearrangement joins TRBV5-4 to TRBJ2-1; 16 bases are a match to TRBD2. The CDR3 totals 19 residues. Germline CDR1 SGHNT, CDR2 YYREEE (reference sequence). The V segment lost 4 bases and the J segment 7 bases; nucleotides outside the gene matches: 14. The CDR3 reads CASSHLLGLAGGPWNEQFF. The CDR3, as DNA: TGTGCCAGCAGCCACTTATTGGGACTAGCGGGAGGGCCGTGGAATGAGCAGTTCTTC.

The chain employs TRBV9 and TRBJ2-3; TRBD2 might be the D (6 bases). The CDR3 is 14 amino acids. CDR1 and CDR2 (germline): SGDLS, YYNGEE. V was shortened by 0 bases and J by 4 bases, with 9 bases between the two germline ends. DNA of the CDR3: TGTGCCAGCAGCGTAGACGGGAGCCCAGATACGCAGTATTTT. Amino acid sequence: CASSVDGSPDTQYF.

In DNA form, the CDR3 reads TGTGCCAGCGGGACTAGCGGATACGAGCAGTACTTC. Protein: CASGTSGYEQYF. This rearrangement joins TRBV28 to TRBJ2-7; TRBD2 aligns across 11 bases. Germline CDR1 reads MDHEN; CDR2 reads SYDVKM. The CDR3 is 12 residues long. Unmatched junction bases numbered 1, after V lost 8 bases and J lost 4 bases.

This clone was observed once. The rearrangement joins TRBV30 to TRBJ1-3; tentatively, D is TRBD1 (6 bases). Germline V gene lookup returns CDR1 GTSNPN and CDR2 SVGIG (reference sequence). Trimming took off 6 bases at V and 2 bases at J, with 11 bases between the two ends. The CDR3 consists of 13 residues. CDR3 sequence reads: CACDRPPGNTIYF. In nucleotides, the CDR3 is TGTGCCTGTGACAGGCCGCCTGGAAACACCATATATTTT.

This clone was observed once. This chain uses TRBV20-1 with TRBJ2-7; D call uncertain. CDR3 length: 10 amino acids. Germline V CDR1 and CDR2: DFQATT, SNEGSKA (reference sequence). Trimming stripped 5 bases from V and 2 bases from J, with 4 bases between. CDR3 in DNA: TGCAGTGCTGGGCCCTACGAGCAGTACTTC. This translates into CSAGPYEQYF.

This rearrangement joins TRBV4-2 to TRBJ2-3; D ambiguous. V gave up 1 base and J gave up 6 bases, with 8 bases separating them. The CDR3 has 13 residues. CDR1 LGHNA and CDR2 YNFKEQ come from the germline V gene. In DNA, the CDR3 is TGTGCCAGCAGCCAAGTGTTGGAGGATACGCAGTATTTT. This encodes CASSQVLEDTQYF.

This chain uses TRBV10-3 with TRBJ2-7; 7 bases fit TRBD2. The trim removed 4 bases at V and 3 bases at J, leaving 6 bases unmatched. Germline CDR1 reads ENHRY; CDR2 reads SYGVKD. The CDR3 spans 14 residues. As DNA, the CDR3 is TGTGCCATCAGTGCTGGAGGGGACTACTACGAGCAGTACTTC. Its protein is CAISAGGDYYEQYF.

This clone was seen just once. Written as DNA, the CDR3 is TGTGCCAGCAAACAGGGGACCTACGAGCAGTACTTC. It specifies CASKQGTYEQYF. The chain recombines TRBV11-2 with TRBJ2-7; 7 bases fit TRBD1. CDR3 length: 12 residues. Germline V gene lookup returns CDR1 SGHAT and CDR2 FQNNGV. The V and J ends lost 7 bases and 2 bases, in that order; junction bases with no gene match: 2.

V and J are TRBV6-4 and TRBJ2-1; 11 bases align to TRBD2. The germline V gene has CDR1 MRHNA and CDR2 SNTAGT. J lost 9 bases, V lost 6 bases, and 10 bases had no gene match. This CDR3 comprises 15 residues. CDR3 nucleotide sequence: TGTGCCAGCAGCGAACTAGCGGGAGACCTCGGTGAGCAGTTCTTC. Encoded protein: CASSELAGDLGEQFF.

The chain uses TRBV11-1 and TRBJ2-3, with D possibly matching TRBD1 (5 bases). CDR3 length equals 15 residues. CDR1 SGHAT and CDR2 FQDESV come from the germline V gene (reference sequence). Trimming pared 5 bases from V and 6 bases from J, leaving 18 bases between. The CDR3 protein is CASSNIQGQGDTQYF. DNA for the CDR3: TGTGCCAGCAGCAATATCCAAGGACAAGGGGATACGCAGTATTTT.

This chain uses TRBV12-5 with TRBJ1-5; 8 bases map to TRBD1. Germline V gene data show CDR1 as LGHNT and CDR2 as FRNRAP. The CDR3 has 16 residues. V lost 0 bases to trimming and J lost 3 bases; unmatched junction nucleotides: 4. The CDR3 sequence is CASGLVLDRANQPQHF. The CDR3 coding sequence is TGTGCTAGTGGTTTGGTACTGGACAGGGCCAATCAGCCCCAGCATTTT.

The chain joins TRBV4-3 to TRBJ2-1; D might be TRBD2 (6 bases). Trimming pared 3 bases from V and 7 bases from J, leaving 22 bases between. The CDR3 length is 17 residues. Germline CDR1 LGHNA, CDR2 YSLEER. CDR3 loop: CASSQKGPAGTVNEQFF. The CDR3 region has the DNA TGCGCCAGCAGCCAGAAGGGGCCAGCGGGTACAGTAAATGAGCAGTTCTTC.

The chain uses TRBV5-6 and TRBJ1-5; 9 bases align to TRBD1. The junction had 6 bases not matched to a gene; V was cut back by 4 bases and J by 4 bases. The CDR3 sequence is 15 residues long. The V gene's germline CDR1 is SGHDT and CDR2 YYEEEE. In nucleotides, the CDR3 is TGTGCCAGCAGCCTCGGGACAGGGAATAATCAGCCCCAGCATTTT. Protein: CASSLGTGNNQPQHF.

The gene calls are TRBV27 and TRBJ1-2; the match to TRBD1 covers 8 bases. CDR3 length equals 17 residues. Germline CDR1 reads MNHEY; CDR2 reads SMNVEV (reference sequence). Trimming at V came to 4 bases and at J to 4 bases, leaving 14 bases not matched to a gene. The chain's CDR3 is CASSWAPPTGGAYGYTF. The CDR3 DNA reads TGTGCCAGCAGTTGGGCCCCACCAACAGGGGGGGCCTATGGCTACACCTTC.

This sequence joins TRBV28 and TRBJ2-1; D is undetermined. Germline loops: CDR1 MDHEN, CDR2 SYDVKM. The CDR3 loop spans 13 amino acids. V lost 3 bases and J lost 9, with 12 bases in between. DNA for the CDR3: TGTGCCAGCAGTTTGAACTATCCGGCTGAGCAGTTCTTC. Its protein product is CASSLNYPAEQFF.

This chain uses TRBV6-5 with TRBJ2-7; no definite D call. This CDR3 is built from 12 residues. In germline, CDR1 is MNHEY, CDR2 SVGAGI. The V and J ends lost 5 bases and 4 bases respectively, with 9 bases between them. The CDR3 DNA is TGTGCCAGCAGTGAACTGTATTACGAGCAGTACTTC. Translating it yields CASSELYYEQYF.

The chain joins TRBV21-1 to TRBJ2-7; the listed D gene, TRBD1, was not tested against the DNA. TRBV21-1 is a recognized pseudogene. The CDR3 contains 14 residues. CDR3 bases: TGTGCCAGCGTCCGGACAGGGATATGGGGGGAGCAGTACTTC. Translated, it gives CASVRTGIWGEQYF.

J is TRBJ2-2 and V is TRBV7-3, with D tentatively TRBD1 (6 bases). Germline V gene lookup returns CDR1 SGHTA and CDR2 FQGTGA. This CDR3 spans 14 amino acids. V was trimmed by 6 bases and J by 7 bases, leaving 15 bases between them. The CDR3, as DNA: TGTGCCAGCAGACAGGGCTCGGATGGCGGGGAGCTGTTTTTT. Its translation is CASRQGSDGGELFF.

The chain's CDR3 is CAINPRWPGGFPSYNEQFF. The DNA of the CDR3 is TGTGCCATCAACCCTAGGTGGCCGGGGGGTTTTCCCTCCTACAATGAGCAGTTCTTC. The chain recombines TRBV10-3 with TRBJ2-1; 7 bases are shared with TRBD2. Trimming took 7 bases from V and 0 from J; bases not matched to a gene: 18. The CDR3 totals 19 residues. CDR1 ENHRY and CDR2 SYGVKD come from the germline V gene.

This clone has a single count. The chain recombines TRBV4-3 with TRBJ2-4; 11 nucleotides line up with TRBD1. Unmatched junction bases numbered 4, after V lost 0 bases and J lost 6 bases. The CDR3 is 16 amino acids. Looked up from germline, CDR1 is LGHNA and CDR2 is YSLEER. The CDR3 nucleotides are TGCGCCAGCAGCCAAGAATTGGGGACAGGGGGAAACATTCAGTACTTC. Its translation is CASSQELGTGGNIQYF.